The entry below describes one T cell receptor beta chain. The germline V and J ends were trimmed by 0 bases and 7 bases, with 16 bases remaining between them. The CDR3 covers 17 residues. Germline V CDR1 and CDR2: KGHSH, LQKENI. Those donating, healthy Caucasian individuals from Russia, were aged roughly 6 to 90. Samples had at least 6 million PBMCs isolated from them. With a J-beta primer mix and a sample-barcoded 5' primer, a second PCR ran 7 to 11 cycles. A 12-random-nucleotide template-switch adaptor tagged each cDNA molecule. TCRdb passed the 5' RACE reads through MiXCR, listing each CDR3 protein once. The table has approximately 800,000 distinct CDR3 sequences, approximately 55% seen once; the top ten hold approximately 40%. This sample stems from a study of blood T cells in healthy people across ages.

The source is a man aged 80 or over in good health. The sample comprised blood. The chain joins TRBV18 to TRBJ1-6; TRBD1 is a possible D gene (5 bases). The CDR3 coding sequence is TGTGCCAGCTCACCACCGGATAGGGCAGGGCGGAATTCACCCCTCCACTTT. Its translation is CASSPPDRAGRNSPLHF. Variable domain in full (rest from reference TRBV18 and TRBJ1-6): NAGVMQNPRHLVRRRGQEARLRCSPMKGHSHVYWYRQLPEEGLKFMVYLQKENIIDESGMPKERFSAEFPKEGPSILRIQQVVRGDSAAYFCASSPPDRAGRNSPLHFGNGTRLTVT.